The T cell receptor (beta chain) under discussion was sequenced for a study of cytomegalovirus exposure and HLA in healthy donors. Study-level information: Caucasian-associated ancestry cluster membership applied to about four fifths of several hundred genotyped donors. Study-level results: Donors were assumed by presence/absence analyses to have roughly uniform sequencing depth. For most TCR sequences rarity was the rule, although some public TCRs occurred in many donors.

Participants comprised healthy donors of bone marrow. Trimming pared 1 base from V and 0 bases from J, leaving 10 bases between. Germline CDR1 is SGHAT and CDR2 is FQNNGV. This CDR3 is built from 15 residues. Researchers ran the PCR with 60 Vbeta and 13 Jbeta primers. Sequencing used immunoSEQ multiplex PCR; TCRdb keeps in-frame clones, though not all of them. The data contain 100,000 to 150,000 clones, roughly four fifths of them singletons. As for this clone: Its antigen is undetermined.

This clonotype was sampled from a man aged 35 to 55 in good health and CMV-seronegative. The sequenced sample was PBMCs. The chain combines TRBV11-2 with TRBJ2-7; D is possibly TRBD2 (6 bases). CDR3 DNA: TGTGCCAGCAGCTTAGGTCACGGGAGCTCCTACGAGCAGTACTTC. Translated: CASSLGHGSSYEQYF.